This passage covers 15 T cell receptor beta chains from one sample sequenced in a study of response to subunit inactivated influenza vaccine. TCRdb re-derived calls from the RT-PCR reads in MiXCR, one entry per CDR3 protein. The sample carries about 570,000 distinct CDR3 sequences, approximately 11% recorded once. These records were also assigned to another study, of T cells expressing NK-cell markers. That report adds: The cDNA for TCR beta came from 5'RACE template switching with UMIs.

The sample in question was PBMCs from blood, obtained on the day of vaccination. The receptor set was obtained from a man in his forties or fifties who received an inactivated influenza vaccine.

This clonotype was seen at least ten times. The chain couples TRBV4-2 to TRBJ2-5; 9 bases map to TRBD2. Per germline, CDR1 LGHNA and CDR2 YNFKEQ. CDR3 length: 15 amino acids. The V and J ends lost 1 base and 5 bases, in that order; junction bases with no gene match: 5. The CDR3: CASSQGSSGEETQYF. For the CDR3, the DNA is TGTGCCAGCAGCCAAGGTTCTAGCGGGGAGGAGACCCAGTACTTC.

The chain links TRBV5-1 to TRBJ1-1; D is ambiguous. Trimming removed 4 bases from V and 1 base from J, with 11 bases in between. Germline V gene data show CDR1 as SGHRS and CDR2 as YFSETQ. This CDR3 region has 14 residues. CDR3 loop: CASSSLTGNTEAFF. CDR3 DNA sequence: TGCGCCAGCAGCAGCCTGACGGGGAACACTGAAGCTTTCTTT.

The chain is built from TRBV5-1 and TRBJ2-1; 9 nucleotides line up with TRBD2. Unmatched junction bases numbered 5, after V lost 0 bases and J lost 4 bases. CDR3 length: 16 amino acids. The V gene's germline CDR1 is SGHRS and CDR2 YFSETQ. The CDR3 sequence is CASSLAGTSRYNEQFF. In DNA, the CDR3 is TGCGCCAGCAGCTTGGCCGGGACTAGCAGGTACAATGAGCAGTTCTTC.

The rearrangement uses TRBV2 and TRBJ2-6; 7 nucleotides line up with TRBD2. Germline values: CDR1 SNHLY, CDR2 FYNNEI. The CDR3 runs to 16 residues. After removal of 6 bases from V and 0 bases from J, the junction contained 5 bases not matched to a gene. The CDR3 nucleotides are TGTGCCAGCAGCCCCGGGAGGAACTCTGGGGCCAACGTCCTGACTTTC. This codes for CASSPGRNSGANVLTF.

The J gene is TRBJ2-5, the V gene TRBV10-3; 11 nucleotides match TRBD1. This CDR3 is 13 amino acids long. The germline V gene encodes CDR1 ENHRY and CDR2 SYGVKD. The V segment lost 11 bases and the J segment 5 bases; nucleotides outside the gene matches: 7. The CDR3: CASRTGGGETQYF. DNA for the CDR3: TGTGCCTCTCGGACAGGGGGCGGGGAGACCCAGTACTTC.

The table lists this clonotype with a few counts. Here the CDR3 reads CASKDGNHGRDTQYF. DNA of the CDR3: TGTGCCAGCAAGGACGGAAATCACGGCCGTGATACGCAGTATTTT. The chain combines TRBV28 with TRBJ2-3; D unclear. CDR1 and CDR2 (germline): MDHEN, SYDVKM. The CDR3 sequence is 15 residues long. Trimming removed 7 bases from V and 6 bases from J, with 20 bases in between. The full variable domain, in which reference TRBV28 and TRBJ2-3 provide the parts outside the CDR3, is DVKVTQSSRYLVKRTGEKVFLECVQDMDHENMFWYRQDPGLGLRLIYFSYDVKMKEKGDIPEGYSVSREKKERFSLILESASTNQTSMYLCASKDGNHGRDTQYFGPGTRLTVL.

The chain recombines TRBV28 with TRBJ1-4, with 9 bases matching TRBD1. CDR3 length: 16 residues. The trim removed 5 bases at V and 2 bases at J, leaving 6 bases unmatched. Germline CDR1 MDHEN, CDR2 SYDVKM. CDR3 protein: CASSKRQGGTNEKLFF. For the CDR3, the DNA is TGTGCCAGCAGTAAAAGACAGGGGGGCACTAATGAAAAACTGTTTTTT.

The chain employs TRBV27 and TRBJ2-3; 13 nucleotides align to TRBD2. Trimming took 7 bases from V and 3 from J; bases not matched to a gene: 1. The germline V gene encodes CDR1 MNHEY and CDR2 SMNVEV (reference sequence). The CDR3 extends over 14 amino acids. The CDR3 DNA is TGTGCCAGCATGGGACTAGCGGGGACAGATACGCAGTATTTT. It codes for CASMGLAGTDTQYF.

This clonotype came up many times. The chain uses TRBV7-8 and TRBJ1-1; tentatively, D is TRBD1 (6 bases). The CDR3 contains 19 residues. The germline gives CDR1 SGHVS, CDR2 FQNEAQ. Between the trimmed V and J ends, which lost 0 bases and 2 bases, there was a span of 22 bases. CDR3: CASSLARYRDGAHNTEAFF. For the CDR3, the DNA is TGTGCCAGCAGCTTAGCGCGCTACAGGGATGGGGCACATAACACTGAAGCTTTCTTT. The whole variable domain, remainder taken from reference TRBV7-8 and TRBJ1-1, is GAGVSQSPRYKVAKRGQDVALRCDPISGHVSLFWYQQALGQGPEFLTYFQNEAQLDKSGLPSDRFFAERPEGSVSTLKIQRTQQEDSAVYLCASSLARYRDGAHNTEAFFGQGTRLTVV.

This clonotype was seen only a few times. The chain carries TRBV5-6 and TRBJ1-5, with D unresolved. The V end was cut by 0 bases, the J end by 15 bases, with 13 bases between. The CDR3 is made up of 12 amino acids. CDR1 SGHDT and CDR2 YYEEEE come from the germline V gene. Here the CDR3 reads CASSLADGASHF. In DNA form, the CDR3 reads TGTGCCAGCAGCTTGGCCGACGGCGCCTCGCATTTT.

The table lists this clonotype with many counts. V is TRBV24-1 and J is TRBJ2-4, with TRBD2 as a possible D gene (6 bases). The germline CDR1 and CDR2 sequences are KGHDR and SFDVKD. V gave up 3 bases and J gave up 9 bases, with 14 bases separating them. The CDR3 totals 14 residues. CDR3 loop: CATSDAVEGGIQYF. DNA of the CDR3: TGTGCCACCAGTGATGCCGTGGAGGGTGGCATTCAGTACTTC.

V usage is TRBV7-2 and J usage is TRBJ2-1, with a tentative D call TRBD2 (5 bases). This CDR3 spans 13 amino acids. Trimming cost V 5 bases and J 8 bases, with 13 bases left between them. CDR1 and CDR2 (germline): SGHTA, FQGNSA. The CDR3 spells CASSPAPGYEQFF. The CDR3 DNA is TGTGCCAGCAGCCCAGCACCGGGGTATGAGCAGTTCTTC.

This rearrangement joins TRBV24-1 to TRBJ2-3; D not resolved. Trimming removed 9 bases at V and 3 bases at J, with 15 bases between. This CDR3 spans 14 amino acids. In germline, CDR1 is KGHDR, CDR2 SFDVKD. The CDR3 reads CATPPDRRTDTQYF. CDR3 in DNA: TGTGCCACCCCCCCCGACCGAAGGACAGATACGCAGTATTTT.

In this sample, this clonotype turned up many times. The chain employs TRBV7-2 and TRBJ2-3; D not resolved. The CDR3 loop spans 13 amino acids. Trimming took 5 bases from V and 7 from J, leaving 13 bases between them. Germline lookup yields CDR1 SGHTA and CDR2 FQGNSA. In nucleotides, the CDR3 is TGTGCCAGCAGCACAACGATGGGGTATACGCAGTATTTT. Translating it yields CASSTTMGYTQYF.

This clonotype was seen more than once but under ten times. The chain combines TRBV5-1 with TRBJ2-7; no firm D call. Germline CDR1 SGHRS, CDR2 YFSETQ. The CDR3 runs to 13 residues. V was clipped by 0 bases and J by 5 bases, with 9 bases between them. CDR3 in DNA: TGCGCCAGCAGCTTGGGGCAAACCAACGAGCAGTACTTC. Its protein is CASSLGQTNEQYF.